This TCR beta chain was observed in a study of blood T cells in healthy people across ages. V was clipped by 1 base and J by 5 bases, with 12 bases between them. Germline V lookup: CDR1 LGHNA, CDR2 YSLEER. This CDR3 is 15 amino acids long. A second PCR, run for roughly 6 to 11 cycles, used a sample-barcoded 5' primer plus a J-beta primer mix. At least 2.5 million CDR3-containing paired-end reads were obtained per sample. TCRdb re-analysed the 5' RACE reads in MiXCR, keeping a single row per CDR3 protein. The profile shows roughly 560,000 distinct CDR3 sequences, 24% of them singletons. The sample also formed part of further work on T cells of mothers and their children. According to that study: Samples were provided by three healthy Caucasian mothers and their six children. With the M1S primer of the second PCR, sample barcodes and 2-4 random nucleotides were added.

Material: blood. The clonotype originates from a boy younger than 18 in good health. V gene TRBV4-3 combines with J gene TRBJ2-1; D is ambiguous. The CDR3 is CASSQGYESNNEQFF. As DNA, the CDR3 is TGCGCCAGCAGCCAAGGATACGAATCGAACAATGAGCAGTTCTTC.